These 2 T cell receptor beta chains were sequenced from one sample in a study of blood T cell repertoires in COVID-19. Assay: immunoSEQ multiplex PCR; the TCRdb copy retains only in-frame clones and omits some. The sample holds approximately 360,000 clones; roughly 90% are singletons and the top ten take 0.95% to 1%. Sequencing used PBMCs or T cells enriched from blood (not recorded which). Source of these receptors: a young woman with acute COVID-19.

The chain joins TRBV5-6 to TRBJ1-1, with 8 bases identical to TRBD1. Germline CDR1 reads SGHDT; CDR2 reads YYEEEE. The CDR3 loop spans 14 amino acids. The trim removed 3 bases at V and 7 bases at J, leaving 8 bases unmatched. For the CDR3, the DNA is TGTGCCAGCAGCTGGACTGACAGGGGCCGTGAAGCTTTCTTT. It encodes CASSWTDRGREAFF.

This chain uses TRBV6-2 or TRBV6-3 with TRBJ2-3; tentative D call: TRBD2 (5 bases). The CDR3 loop spans 16 amino acids. Germline V lookup: CDR1 MNHEY, CDR2 SVGEGT. V dropped 5 bases and J dropped 10 bases, with 25 bases sitting between them. CDR3 nucleotide sequence: TGTGCCAGCAGTCATGGGGTTGGTAGCGCGATCGGCGCGCAGTATTTT. Its protein product is CASSHGVGSAIGAQYF.